One sample yielded the 16 T cell receptor beta chains listed below, sequenced in a study of T cell changes during pregnancy in multiple sclerosis. TCRdb's table, derived via immunoSEQ multiplex PCR, lists solely in-frame clones and lacks some. The sample holds 60,000 to 65,000 clones, around 91% seen once. Specimen: peripheral blood, collected in the second trimester of pregnancy. These receptors came from a female donor in good health, enrolled as a control in a pregnancy study.

The J gene is TRBJ2-1, the V gene TRBV11-2; 7 bases line up with TRBD2. This CDR3 spans 16 amino acids. Germline trimming cut 1 base from V and 4 bases from J; bases unmatched to any gene: 7. The germline CDR1 and CDR2 sequences are SGHAT and FQNNGV. DNA of the CDR3: TGTGCCAGCAGCTTAGTCCCTAGCGGTTGGTACAATGAGCAGTTCTTC. This gives the protein CASSLVPSGWYNEQFF.

This rearrangement joins TRBV10-3 to TRBJ2-1, with D maybe TRBD2 (6 bases). Germline assignment: CDR1 ENHRY and CDR2 SYGVKD. CDR3 length equals 13 residues. V was clipped by 10 bases and J by 6 bases, with 16 bases between them. The CDR3 DNA reads as TGTGCCACGGCTAGCGCGAGCAGCAATGAGCAGTTCTTC. The encoded protein is CATASASSNEQFF.

The chain combines TRBV29-1 with TRBJ2-4; D is ambiguous. The germline V gene has CDR1 SQVTM and CDR2 ANQGSEA. This CDR3 is 11 amino acids long. V was cut by 0 bases and J by 8 bases, with 5 bases left in between. CDR3 sequence: CSVEDRDIQYF. The CDR3 region has the DNA TGCAGCGTTGAAGATCGGGACATTCAGTACTTC.

This chain uses TRBV4-1 with TRBJ1-4; D is uncertain. The CDR3 sequence is 15 residues long. The V end lost 0 bases, the J end lost 4 bases, and 9 bases lay between the germline ends. Germline V lookup: CDR1 MGHRA, CDR2 YSYEKL. CDR3 bases: TGCGCCAGCAGCCAAGACGACGGGAATAATGAAAAACTGTTTTTT. It is translated as CASSQDDGNNEKLFF.

V gene TRBV7-2 combines with J gene TRBJ1-6; 8 bases align to TRBD1. Trimming at V came to 3 bases and at J to 7 bases, leaving 5 bases not matched to a gene. Germline assignment: CDR1 SGHTA and CDR2 FQGNSA. The CDR3 consists of 15 residues. As DNA, the CDR3 is TGTGCCAGCAGCTTGGACAGGGCTTGGAATTCACCCCTCCACTTT. Protein product: CASSLDRAWNSPLHF.

For the CDR3, the DNA is TGTGCCAGCAGCAAAGGGGGGACTAGCGCAACGCCTTACAATGAGCAGTTCTTC. Translating it yields CASSKGGTSATPYNEQFF. V usage is TRBV21-1 and J usage is TRBJ2-1; the table assigns TRBD2, which was not confirmed against the DNA. TRBV21-1 is described as a pseudogene. The length of the CDR3 is 18 residues.

This rearrangement joins TRBV19 to TRBJ2-7, with D perhaps TRBD2 (7 bases). The CDR3 spans 14 residues. Germline CDR1 and CDR2: LNHDA and SQIVND (reference sequence). Trimming stripped 6 bases from V and 6 bases from J, with 18 bases between. The CDR3 DNA reads as TGTGCCAGTAGAGAAACGGGGGGCAGGCTCGAGCAGTACTTC. Its translation: CASRETGGRLEQYF.

This sequence joins TRBV27 and TRBJ2-1; 9 bases agree with TRBD2. J was trimmed by 5 bases and V by 2 bases; bases with no gene match: 1. The CDR3 covers 14 residues. In germline, CDR1 is MNHEY, CDR2 SMNVEV (reference sequence). For the CDR3, the DNA is TGTGCCAGCAGTTTAGCGGGGGGGCACAATGAGCAGTTCTTC. It yields the protein CASSLAGGHNEQFF.

This clone was observed a single time. The chain couples TRBV11-2 to TRBJ2-2; D remains unclear. The CDR3 has 15 residues. Trimming took off 5 bases at V and 5 bases at J, with 15 bases between the two ends. In germline, CDR1 is SGHAT, CDR2 FQNNGV. Written as DNA, the CDR3 is TGTGCCAGCAGCGAAACACCCTTGAGGACCGGGGAGCTGTTTTTT. Encoded protein: CASSETPLRTGELFF.

The chain couples TRBV27 to TRBJ2-5; the match to TRBD2 covers 12 bases. CDR3 length: 17 residues. The V segment lost 7 bases and the J segment 1 base; nucleotides outside the gene matches: 10. Germline V gives CDR1 MNHEY, CDR2 SMNVEV (reference sequence). CDR3 protein: CASNPLGLAGPQETQYF. CDR3 nucleotide sequence: TGTGCCAGCAACCCGTTGGGACTAGCGGGTCCCCAAGAGACCCAGTACTTC.

The gene calls are TRBV19 and TRBJ2-1; D perhaps matches TRBD2 (5 bases). Germline values: CDR1 LNHDA, CDR2 SQIVND (reference sequence). This CDR3 is 15 amino acids long. Trimming shortened V by 7 bases and J by 2 bases, and 15 bases separated the two germline ends. CDR3 protein: CASTVSGVAYNEQFF. The CDR3 nucleotides are TGTGCCAGTACTGTCTCCGGGGTTGCCTACAATGAGCAGTTCTTC.

This sequence joins TRBV5-6 and TRBJ2-5; TRBD1 is a possible D gene (6 bases). Germline CDR1 SGHDT, CDR2 YYEEEE. This CDR3 has 18 amino acids. The V gene lost 2 bases and the J gene lost 0 bases, with 20 bases spanning the gap. CDR3 protein: CASSLGLSPGTYQETQYF. The CDR3 nucleotides read TGTGCCAGCAGCTTAGGCCTCTCCCCCGGGACATACCAAGAGACCCAGTACTTC.

This rearrangement joins TRBV7-2 to TRBJ1-4; 7 bases fit TRBD1. The V gene's germline CDR1 is SGHTA and CDR2 FQGNSA. The CDR3 is 15 amino acids. V lost 1 base to trimming and J lost 7 bases; unmatched junction nucleotides: 6. The CDR3 DNA follows: TGTGCCAGCAGCTTAGTTACAGGGGCGGGTGAAAAACTGTTTTTT. It codes for CASSLVTGAGEKLFF. Supplemented by reference TRBV7-2 and TRBJ1-4, the full variable domain reads GAGVSQSPSNKVTEKGKDVELRCDPISGHTALYWYRQSLGQGLEFLIYFQGNSAPDKSGLPSDRFSAERTGGSVSTLTIQRTQQEDSAVYLCASSLVTGAGEKLFFGSGTQLSVL.

The chain joins TRBV10-3 to TRBJ2-7, with a possible D match to TRBD1 (5 bases). Trimming removed 2 bases from V and 3 bases from J, with 23 bases in between. Germline CDR1 is ENHRY and CDR2 is SYGVKD. The CDR3 totals 18 residues. In DNA form, the CDR3 reads TGTGCCATCAGTGAGCCAGGGCAGAGTGTCGCGCCGTACTACGAGCAGTACTTC. It yields the protein CAISEPGQSVAPYYEQYF.

V usage is TRBV5-6 and J usage is TRBJ1-2; D gene uncertain. Germline V gene sequence: CDR1 SGHDT, CDR2 YYEEEE. This CDR3 contains 11 residues. The V end lost 2 bases, the J end lost 4 bases, and 3 bases lay between the germline ends. CDR3 loop: CASSFSYGYTF. The CDR3 bases are TGTGCCAGCAGCTTTAGCTATGGCTACACCTTC.

This clone showed up just once. The chain recombines TRBV6-1 with TRBJ1-2; TRBD1 aligns across 7 bases. V was pared by 6 bases and J by 5 bases, with 3 bases of the junction left unmatched. Germline CDR1 and CDR2: MNHNS and SASEGT. The CDR3 spans 12 residues. The DNA for the CDR3 is TGTGCCAGCAGACAGGGGAGTTATGGCTACACCTTC. Residues: CASRQGSYGYTF.